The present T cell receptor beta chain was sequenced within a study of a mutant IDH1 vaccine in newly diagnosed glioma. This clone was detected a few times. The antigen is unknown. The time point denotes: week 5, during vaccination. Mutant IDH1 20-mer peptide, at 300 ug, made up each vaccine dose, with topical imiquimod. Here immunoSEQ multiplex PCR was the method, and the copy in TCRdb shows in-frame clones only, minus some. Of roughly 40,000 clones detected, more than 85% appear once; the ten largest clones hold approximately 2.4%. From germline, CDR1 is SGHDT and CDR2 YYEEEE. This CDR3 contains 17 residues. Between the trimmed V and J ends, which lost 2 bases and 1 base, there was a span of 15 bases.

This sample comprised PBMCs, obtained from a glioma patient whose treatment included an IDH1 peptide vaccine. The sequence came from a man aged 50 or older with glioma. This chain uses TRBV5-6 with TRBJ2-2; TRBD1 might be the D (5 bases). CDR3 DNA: TGTGCCAGCAGCTTTCACTTTGGGGCAGTGAACACCGGGGAGCTGTTTTTT. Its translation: CASSFHFGAVNTGELFF.